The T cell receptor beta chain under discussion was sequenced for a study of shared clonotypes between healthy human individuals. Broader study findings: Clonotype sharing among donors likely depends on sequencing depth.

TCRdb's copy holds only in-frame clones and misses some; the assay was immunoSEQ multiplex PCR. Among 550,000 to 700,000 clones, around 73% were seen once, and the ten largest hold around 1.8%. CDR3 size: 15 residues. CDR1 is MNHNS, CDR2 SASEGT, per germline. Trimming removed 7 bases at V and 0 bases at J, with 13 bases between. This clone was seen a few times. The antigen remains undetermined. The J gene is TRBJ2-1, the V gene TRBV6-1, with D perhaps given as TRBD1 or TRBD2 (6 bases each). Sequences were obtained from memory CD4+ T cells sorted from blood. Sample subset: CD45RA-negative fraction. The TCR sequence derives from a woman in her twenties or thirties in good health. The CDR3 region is CASKTGANSYNEQFF. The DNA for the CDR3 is TGTGCCAGCAAGACGGGGGCAAACTCCTACAATGAGCAGTTCTTC.